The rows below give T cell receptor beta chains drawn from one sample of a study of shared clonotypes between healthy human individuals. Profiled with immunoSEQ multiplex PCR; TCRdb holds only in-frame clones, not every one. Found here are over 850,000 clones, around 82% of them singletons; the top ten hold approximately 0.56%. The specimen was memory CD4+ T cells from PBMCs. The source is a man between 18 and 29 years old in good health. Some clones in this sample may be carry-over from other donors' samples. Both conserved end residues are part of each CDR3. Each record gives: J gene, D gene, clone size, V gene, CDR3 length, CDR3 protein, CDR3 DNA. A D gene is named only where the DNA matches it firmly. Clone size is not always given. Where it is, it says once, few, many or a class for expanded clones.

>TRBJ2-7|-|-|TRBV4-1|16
CASSRSGGAKSYEQYF
TGCGCCAGCAGCCGAAGTGGGGGGGCGAAGTCCTACGAGCAGTACTTC
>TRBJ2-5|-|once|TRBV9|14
CASSVASTQGTQYF
TGTGCCAGCAGCGTAGCGTCCACACAGGGGACCCAGTACTTC
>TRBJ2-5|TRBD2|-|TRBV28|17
CASSRGWAGGSRETQYF
TGTGCCAGCAGTCGTGGTTGGGCGGGAGGGTCGAGAGAGACCCAGTACTTC
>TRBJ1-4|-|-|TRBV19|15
CASRDRGREDEKLFF
TGTGCCAGTAGAGACCGGGGCCGAGAGGATGAAAAACTGTTTTTT
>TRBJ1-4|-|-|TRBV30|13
CAWNGGDNEKLFF
TGTGCCTGGAACGGGGGTGATAATGAAAAACTGTTTTTT
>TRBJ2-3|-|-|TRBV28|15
CASSRAGSFTDTQYF
TGTGCCAGCAGTCGGGCAGGCAGCTTCACAGATACGCAGTATTTT
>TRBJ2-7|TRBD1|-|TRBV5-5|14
CASSFDRVVYEQYF
TGTGCCAGCAGCTTCGACAGGGTTGTCTACGAGCAGTACTTC
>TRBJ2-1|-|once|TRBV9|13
CASSLRDQSEQFF
TGTGCCAGTAGCCTGAGGGACCAAAGTGAGCAGTTCTTC
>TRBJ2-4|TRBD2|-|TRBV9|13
CASSARLAGIQYF
TGTGCCAGCAGCGCACGACTAGCGGGCATTCAGTACTTC
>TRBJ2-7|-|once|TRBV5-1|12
CASSLDSWEQYF
TGCGCCAGCAGCTTGGACAGCTGGGAGCAGTACTTC
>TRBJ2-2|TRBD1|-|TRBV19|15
CASSITRTGTGELFF
TGTGCCAGTAGTATAACGAGGACAGGGACCGGGGAGCTGTTTTTT
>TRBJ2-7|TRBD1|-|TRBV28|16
CASSHGAGTGAYEQYF
TGTGCCAGCAGCCACGGGGCCGGGACAGGGGCCTACGAGCAGTACTTC
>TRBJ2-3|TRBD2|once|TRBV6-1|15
CASSRAGVHTDTQYF
TGTGCCAGCAGCCGAGCGGGAGTGCACACAGATACGCAGTATTTT
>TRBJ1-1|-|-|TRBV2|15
CASSAGGLGNTEAFF
TGTGCCAGCAGTGCCGGGGGGTTGGGGAACACTGAAGCTTTCTTT
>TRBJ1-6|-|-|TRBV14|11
CASSQDGPLHF
TGTGCCAGCAGCCAAGACGGACCCCTCCACTTT
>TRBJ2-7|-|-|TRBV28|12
CASSTGSYEQYF
TGTGCCAGCAGTACAGGATCCTACGAGCAGTACTTC
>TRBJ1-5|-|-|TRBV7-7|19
CVSSLILTPAVSPNQPQHF
TGTGTCAGCAGCTTAATACTGACGCCCGCAGTCAGCCCCAATCAGCCCCAGCATTTT
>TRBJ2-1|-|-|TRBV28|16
CASSLGHSGGKDEQFF
TGTGCCAGCAGTTTGGGCCACAGCGGAGGAAAGGACGAGCAGTTCTTC
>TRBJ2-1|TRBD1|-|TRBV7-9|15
CASSPTWDRVDEQFF
TGTGCCAGCAGCCCAACCTGGGACAGGGTCGATGAGCAGTTCTTC
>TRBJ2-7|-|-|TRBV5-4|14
CASSLGQGIYEQYF
TGTGCCAGCAGCTTGGGGCAGGGTATCTACGAGCAGTACTTC
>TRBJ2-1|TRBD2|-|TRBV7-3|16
CASSPRAVAGVYEQFF
TGTGCCAGCAGCCCCCGGGCGGTAGCGGGAGTATATGAGCAGTTCTTC
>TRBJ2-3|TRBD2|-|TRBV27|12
CATSGSSDTQYF
TGTGCCACCAGCGGGAGTTCAGATACGCAGTATTTT
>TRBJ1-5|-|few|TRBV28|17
CASRLARTEYSNQPQHF
TGTGCCAGCAGGTTAGCTCGGACGGAGTATAGCAATCAGCCCCAGCATTTT
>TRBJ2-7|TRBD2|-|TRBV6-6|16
CASSSGLAGGGYEQYF
TGTGCCAGCAGTTCGGGACTAGCGGGAGGGGGCTACGAGCAGTACTTC
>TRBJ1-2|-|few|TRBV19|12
CASSSRRRRGTF
TGTGCCAGTAGTAGCAGGAGACGGCGGGGCACCTTC
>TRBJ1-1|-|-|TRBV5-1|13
CASSKTVNTEAFF
TGCGCCAGCAGTAAGACAGTGAACACTGAAGCTTTCTTT
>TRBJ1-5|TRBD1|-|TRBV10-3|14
CASSRDRGGQPQHF
TGTGCCAGCAGTAGGGACAGGGGAGGTCAGCCCCAGCATTTT
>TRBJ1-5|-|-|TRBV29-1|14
CSVAGTNSNQPQHF
TGCAGCGTTGCGGGCACTAATAGCAATCAGCCCCAGCATTTT
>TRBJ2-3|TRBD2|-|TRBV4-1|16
CASSQARAGGTDTQYF
TGCGCCAGCAGCCAAGCACGAGCGGGGGGCACAGATACGCAGTATTTT
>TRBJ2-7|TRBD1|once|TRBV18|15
CASSPGTGPGYEQYF
TGTGCCAGCTCACCCGGGACAGGGCCCGGCTACGAGCAGTACTTC
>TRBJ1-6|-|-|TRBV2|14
CASSERIDNSPLHF
TGTGCCAGCAGTGAAAGGATCGATAATTCACCCCTCCACTTT
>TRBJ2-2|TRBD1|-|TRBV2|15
CATNTGTGFTGELFF
TGTGCCACCAATACCGGGACAGGGTTCACCGGGGAGCTGTTTTTT
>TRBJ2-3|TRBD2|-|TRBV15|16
CATSRDPLAGGGTQYF
TGTGCCACCAGCAGAGATCCGCTAGCGGGAGGTGGTACGCAGTATTTT
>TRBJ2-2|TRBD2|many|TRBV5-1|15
CASRVAGAHTGELFF
TGCGCCAGCAGGGTAGCGGGAGCGCACACCGGGGAGCTGTTTTTT
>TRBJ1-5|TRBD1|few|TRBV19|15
CASSRGQGFNQPQHF
TGTGCCAGTAGTAGGGGACAGGGGTTTAATCAGCCCCAGCATTTT
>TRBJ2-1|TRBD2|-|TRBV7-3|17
CASSRLAGMSSYNEQFF
TGTGCCAGCAGCCGACTAGCGGGGATGAGCTCCTACAATGAGCAGTTCTTC
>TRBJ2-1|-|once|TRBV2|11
CATRFQNEQFF
TGTGCCACCAGGTTTCAAAATGAGCAGTTCTTC
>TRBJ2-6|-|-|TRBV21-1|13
CASTGSGANVLTF
TGTGCCAGCACCGGCTCTGGGGCCAACGTCCTGACTTTC
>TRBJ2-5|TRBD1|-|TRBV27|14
CASRSTGGRETQYF
TGTGCCAGCAGGTCGACAGGGGGCAGAGAGACCCAGTACTTC
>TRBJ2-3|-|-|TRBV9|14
CASSVAPMRDTQYF
TGTGCCAGCAGCGTAGCTCCTATGAGGGATACGCAGTATTTT
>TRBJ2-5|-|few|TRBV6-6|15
CASSYRTALQETQYF
TGTGCCAGCAGTTACCGCACAGCCCTCCAAGAGACCCAGTACTTC
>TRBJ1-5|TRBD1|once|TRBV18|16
CASSTNTGGNNQPQHF
TGTGCCAGCTCGACCAATACAGGGGGGAACAATCAGCCCCAGCATTTT
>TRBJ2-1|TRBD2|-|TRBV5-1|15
CASRPAGENLNEQFF
TGCGCCAGCAGACCAGCGGGAGAAAATCTCAATGAGCAGTTCTTC
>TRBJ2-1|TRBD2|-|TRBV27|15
CASSRSGWDDDEQFF
TGTGCCAGCAGCCGTAGCGGGTGGGACGACGATGAGCAGTTCTTC
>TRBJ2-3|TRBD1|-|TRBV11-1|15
CASSFGTVNSDTQYF
TGTGCCAGCAGCTTCGGGACAGTGAATTCGGATACGCAGTATTTT
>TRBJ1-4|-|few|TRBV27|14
CASRPGGRGEKLFF
TGTGCCAGCAGACCGGGGGGGCGGGGTGAAAAACTGTTTTTT
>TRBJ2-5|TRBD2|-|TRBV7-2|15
CASSRFSSGKETQYF
TGTGCCAGCAGCCGGTTCTCTAGCGGGAAAGAGACCCAGTACTTC
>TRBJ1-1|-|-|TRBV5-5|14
CASTTVGPGGAAFF
TGTGCCAGCACCACGGTGGGGCCGGGGGGGGCAGCTTTCTTT
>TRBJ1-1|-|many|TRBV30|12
CAWSDRDTEAFF
TGTGCCTGGAGTGACAGGGACACTGAAGCTTTCTTT
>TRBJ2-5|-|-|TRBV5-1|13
CASSWVGRETQYF
TGCGCCAGCAGCTGGGTCGGGAGAGAGACCCAGTACTTC